This TCR beta chain stems from a study of blood T cell repertoires in COVID-19. Germline lookup yields CDR1 SGHRS and CDR2 YFSETQ. The length of the CDR3 is 14 residues. Trimming pared 0 bases from V and 1 base from J, leaving 7 bases between. Authors' analysis steps: Amplifying reference gene primers gave estimates of nucleated cell counts. The assay was immunoSEQ multiplex PCR, and TCRdb's table has in-frame clones only and misses some. That table is the source of V, J and clone size, and D and trimming were worked out from the DNA. The table lists over 200,000 clones, approximately 89% of them singletons.

The receptor comes from a man aged 35 to 55 who had recovered from COVID-19. The source material was peripheral blood. The gene calls are TRBV5-1 and TRBJ2-5; D remains ambiguous. Here the CDR3 DNA reads TGCGCCAGCAGCTTGGCCTTGAGCCAAGAGACCCAGTACTTC. It is translated as CASSLALSQETQYF.